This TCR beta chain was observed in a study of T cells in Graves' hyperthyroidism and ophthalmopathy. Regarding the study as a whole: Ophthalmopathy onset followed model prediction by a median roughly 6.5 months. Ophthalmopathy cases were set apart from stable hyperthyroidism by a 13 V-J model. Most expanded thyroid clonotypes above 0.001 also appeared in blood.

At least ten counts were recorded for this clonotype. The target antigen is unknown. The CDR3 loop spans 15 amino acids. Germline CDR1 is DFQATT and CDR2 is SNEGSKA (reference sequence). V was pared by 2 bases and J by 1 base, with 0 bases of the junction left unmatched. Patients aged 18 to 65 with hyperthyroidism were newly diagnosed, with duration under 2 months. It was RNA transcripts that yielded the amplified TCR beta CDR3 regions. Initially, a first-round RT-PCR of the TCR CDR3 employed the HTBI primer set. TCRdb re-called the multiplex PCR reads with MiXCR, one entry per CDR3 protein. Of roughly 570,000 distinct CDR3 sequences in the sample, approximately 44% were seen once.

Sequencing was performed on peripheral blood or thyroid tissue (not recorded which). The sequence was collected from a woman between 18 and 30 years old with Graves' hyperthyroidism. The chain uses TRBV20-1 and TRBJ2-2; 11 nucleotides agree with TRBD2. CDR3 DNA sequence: TGCAGTGCTAGACTAGCGGGAGGGAACACCGGGGAGCTGTTTTTT. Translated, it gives CSARLAGGNTGELFF.